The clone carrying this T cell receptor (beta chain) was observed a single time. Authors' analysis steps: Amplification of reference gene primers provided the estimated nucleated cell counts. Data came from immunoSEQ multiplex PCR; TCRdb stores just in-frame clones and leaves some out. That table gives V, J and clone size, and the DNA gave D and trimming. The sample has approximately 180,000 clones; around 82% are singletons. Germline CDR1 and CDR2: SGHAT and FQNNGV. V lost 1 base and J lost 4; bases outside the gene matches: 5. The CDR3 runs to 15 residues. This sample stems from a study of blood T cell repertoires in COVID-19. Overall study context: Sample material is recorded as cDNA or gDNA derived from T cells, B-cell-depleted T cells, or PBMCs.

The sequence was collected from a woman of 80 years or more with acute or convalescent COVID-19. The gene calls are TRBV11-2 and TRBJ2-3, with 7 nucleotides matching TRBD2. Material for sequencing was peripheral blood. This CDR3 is CASSLGGGRSDTQYF. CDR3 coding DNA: TGTGCCAGCAGCTTAGGCGGGGGAAGGTCAGATACGCAGTATTTT.